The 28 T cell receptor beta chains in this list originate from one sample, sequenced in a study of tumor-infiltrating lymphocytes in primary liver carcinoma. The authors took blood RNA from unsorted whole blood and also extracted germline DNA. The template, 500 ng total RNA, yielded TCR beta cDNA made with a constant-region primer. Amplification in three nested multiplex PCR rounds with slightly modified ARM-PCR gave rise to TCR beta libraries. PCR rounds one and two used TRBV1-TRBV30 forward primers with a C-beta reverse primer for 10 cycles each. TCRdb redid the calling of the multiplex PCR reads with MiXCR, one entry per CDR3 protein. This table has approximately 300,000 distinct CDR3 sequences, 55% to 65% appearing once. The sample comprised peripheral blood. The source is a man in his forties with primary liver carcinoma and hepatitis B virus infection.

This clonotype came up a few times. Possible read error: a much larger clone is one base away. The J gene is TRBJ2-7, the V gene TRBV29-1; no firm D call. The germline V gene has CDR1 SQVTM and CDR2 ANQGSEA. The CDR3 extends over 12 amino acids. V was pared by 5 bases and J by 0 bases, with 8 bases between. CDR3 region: CSVFLNSYEQYF. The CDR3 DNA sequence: TGCAGCGTTTTCTTAAACTCCTACGAGCAGTACTTC.

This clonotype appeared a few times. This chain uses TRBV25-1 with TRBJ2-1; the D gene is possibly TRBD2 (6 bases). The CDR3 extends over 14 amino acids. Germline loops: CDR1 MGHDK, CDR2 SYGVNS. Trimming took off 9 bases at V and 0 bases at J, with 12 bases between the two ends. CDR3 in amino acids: CASTEGGSYNEQFF. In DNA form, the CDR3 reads TGTGCCAGTACAGAGGGAGGCTCCTACAATGAGCAGTTCTTC.

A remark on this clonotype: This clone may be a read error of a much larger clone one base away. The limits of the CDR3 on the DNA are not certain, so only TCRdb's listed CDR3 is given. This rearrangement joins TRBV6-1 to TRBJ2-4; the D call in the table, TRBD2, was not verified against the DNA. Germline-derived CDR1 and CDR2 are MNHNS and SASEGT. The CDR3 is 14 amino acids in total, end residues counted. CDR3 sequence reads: CASNVGPARNIQYF.

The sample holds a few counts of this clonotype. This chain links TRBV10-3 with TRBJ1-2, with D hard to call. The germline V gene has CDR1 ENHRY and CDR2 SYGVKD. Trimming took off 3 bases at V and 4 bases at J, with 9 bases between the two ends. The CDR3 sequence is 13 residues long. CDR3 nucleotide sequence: TGTGCCATCAGTGACCCCTGGTTCTATGGCTACACCTTC. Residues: CAISDPWFYGYTF.

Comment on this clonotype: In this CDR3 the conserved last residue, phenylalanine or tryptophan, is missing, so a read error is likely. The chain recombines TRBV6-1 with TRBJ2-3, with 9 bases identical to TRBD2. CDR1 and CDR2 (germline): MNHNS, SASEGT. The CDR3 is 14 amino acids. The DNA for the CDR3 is TGTACCAGCCAAGGGCGGGGGGGGACAGATACGCAGTATCTT. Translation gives CTSQGRGGTDTQYL.

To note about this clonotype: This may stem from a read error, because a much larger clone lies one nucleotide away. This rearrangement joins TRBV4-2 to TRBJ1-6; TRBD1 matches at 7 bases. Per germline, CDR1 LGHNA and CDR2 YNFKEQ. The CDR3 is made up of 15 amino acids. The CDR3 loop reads CVSSQASQGTSPLHF. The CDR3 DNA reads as TGTGTCAGCAGCCAAGCCTCACAGGGGACTTCACCCCTCCACTTT.

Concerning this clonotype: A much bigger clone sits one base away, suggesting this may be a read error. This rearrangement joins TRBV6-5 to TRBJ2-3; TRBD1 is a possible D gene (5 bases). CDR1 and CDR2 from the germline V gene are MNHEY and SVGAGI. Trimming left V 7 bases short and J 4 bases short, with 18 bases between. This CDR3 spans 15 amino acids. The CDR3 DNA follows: TGTGCCAGCACCTCTGTGTCAGGGTTCGCAGATACGCAGTATTTT. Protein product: CASTSVSGFADTQYF.

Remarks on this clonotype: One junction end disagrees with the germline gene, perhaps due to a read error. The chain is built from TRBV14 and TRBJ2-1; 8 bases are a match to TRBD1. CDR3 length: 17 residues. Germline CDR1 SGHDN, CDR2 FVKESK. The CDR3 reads CASSQDTGQEPYNERFF. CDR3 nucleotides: TGTGCCAGCAGCCAAGATACGGGACAGGAGCCTTACAATGAGCGGTTCTTC. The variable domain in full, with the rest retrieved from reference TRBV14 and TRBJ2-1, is EAGVTQFPSHSVIEKGQTVTLRCDPISGHDNLYWYRRVMGKEIKFLLHFVKESKQDESGMPNNRFLAERTGGTYSTLKVQPAELEDSGVYFCASSQDTGQEPYNERFFGPGTRLTVL.

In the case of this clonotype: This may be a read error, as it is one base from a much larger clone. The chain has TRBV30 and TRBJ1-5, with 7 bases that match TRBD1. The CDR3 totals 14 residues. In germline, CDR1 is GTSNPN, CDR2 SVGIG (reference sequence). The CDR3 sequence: CTWRGQGGNQPQHF. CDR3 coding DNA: TGTACCTGGAGGGGGCAGGGGGGAAATCAGCCCCAGCATTTT.

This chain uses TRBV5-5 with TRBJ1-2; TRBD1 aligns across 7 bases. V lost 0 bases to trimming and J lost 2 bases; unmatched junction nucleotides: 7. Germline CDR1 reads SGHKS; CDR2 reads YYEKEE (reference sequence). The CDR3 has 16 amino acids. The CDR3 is CASSLAPTGTNYGYTF. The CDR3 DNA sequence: TGTGCCAGCAGCTTGGCCCCGACAGGGACAAACTATGGCTACACCTTC.

As DNA, the CDR3 is TGCGCCAGCAGCTTGGCCTCGCTACCGGAAGAGACCCAGTACTTC. Amino acid sequence: CASSLASLPEETQYF. The chain combines TRBV5-1 with TRBJ2-5; D not resolved. V was trimmed by 0 bases and J by 3 bases, leaving 12 bases between them. Germline V CDR1 and CDR2: SGHRS, YFSETQ. CDR3 length equals 15 residues.

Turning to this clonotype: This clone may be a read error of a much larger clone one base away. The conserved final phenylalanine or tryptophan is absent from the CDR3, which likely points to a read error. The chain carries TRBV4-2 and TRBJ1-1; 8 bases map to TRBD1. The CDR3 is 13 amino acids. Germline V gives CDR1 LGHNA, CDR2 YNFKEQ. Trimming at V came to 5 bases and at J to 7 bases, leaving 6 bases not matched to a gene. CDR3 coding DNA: TGTGCCAGCAGCTACCGGACAGGGTTTGAAGCTTTCCTT. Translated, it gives CASSYRTGFEAFL.

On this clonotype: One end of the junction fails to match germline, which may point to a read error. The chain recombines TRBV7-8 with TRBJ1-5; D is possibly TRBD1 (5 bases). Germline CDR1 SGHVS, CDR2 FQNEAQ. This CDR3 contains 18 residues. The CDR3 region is CAGSSSQIGTFSNQPQHF. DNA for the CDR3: TGTGCCGGCAGCTCTAGCCAAATAGGGACCTTTAGCAATCAGCCCCAGCATTTT.

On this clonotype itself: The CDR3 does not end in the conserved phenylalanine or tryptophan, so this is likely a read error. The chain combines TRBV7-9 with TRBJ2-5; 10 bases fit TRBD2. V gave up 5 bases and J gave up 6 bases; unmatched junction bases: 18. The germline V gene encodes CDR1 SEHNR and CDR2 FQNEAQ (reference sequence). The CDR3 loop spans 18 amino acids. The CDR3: CASSHNRGSSGGQKTQYS. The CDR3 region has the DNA TGTGCCAGCAGCCATAACAGGGGGTCTAGCGGGGGACAAAAGACCCAGTACTCC.

In DNA, the CDR3 is TGCAGCGTTGGAGGATTTCAGGGTTCCGAAAAACTGTTTTTT. As protein: CSVGGFQGSEKLFF. The V call is TRBV29-1, the J call TRBJ1-4, with a possible D match to TRBD1 (5 bases). The length of the CDR3 is 14 residues. V was shortened by 4 bases and J by 8 bases, with 17 bases between the two germline ends. The germline CDR1 and CDR2 sequences are SQVTM and ANQGSEA.

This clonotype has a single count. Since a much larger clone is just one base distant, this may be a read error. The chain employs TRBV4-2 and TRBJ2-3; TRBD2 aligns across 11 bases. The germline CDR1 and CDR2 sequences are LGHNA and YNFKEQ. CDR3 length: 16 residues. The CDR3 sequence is CASSQEIAGGLDSQYF. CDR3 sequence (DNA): TGTGCCAGCAGCCAAGAGATAGCGGGAGGGTTAGATTCGCAGTATTTT.

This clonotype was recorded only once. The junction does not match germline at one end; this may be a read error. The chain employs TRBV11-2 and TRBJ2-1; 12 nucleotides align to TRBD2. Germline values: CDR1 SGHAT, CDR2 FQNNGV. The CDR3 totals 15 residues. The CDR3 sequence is CASSLSLAGGNEQSF. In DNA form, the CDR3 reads TGTGCCAGCAGCTTAAGCCTAGCGGGAGGGAATGAGCAGTCCTTC. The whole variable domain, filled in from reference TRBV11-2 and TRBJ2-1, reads EAGVAQSPRYKIIEKRQSVAFWCNPISGHATLYWYQQILGQGPKLLIQFQNNGVVDDSQLPKDRFSAERLKGVDSTLKIQPAKLEDSAVYLCASSLSLAGGNEQSFGPGTRLTVL.

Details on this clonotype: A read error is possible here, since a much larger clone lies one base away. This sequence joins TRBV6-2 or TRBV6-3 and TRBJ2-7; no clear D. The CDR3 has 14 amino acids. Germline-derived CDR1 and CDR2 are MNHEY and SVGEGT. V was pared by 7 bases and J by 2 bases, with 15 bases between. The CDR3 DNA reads TGTGCCAGCAATCAAAAGACGGAGCCCTACGAGCAGTACTTC. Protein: CASNQKTEPYEQYF.

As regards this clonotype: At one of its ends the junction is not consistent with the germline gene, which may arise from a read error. The CDR3 loop is CANSWGIQSPGTEAFF. CDR3 DNA sequence: TGTGCCAACAGCTGGGGGATACAGAGCCCCGGCACTGAAGCTTTCTTT. V usage is TRBV11-3 and J usage is TRBJ1-1; D perhaps matches TRBD1 (5 bases). The CDR3 sequence is 16 residues long. Germline V gene sequence: CDR1 SGHNT, CDR2 YENEEA. Full variable domain (outside the CDR3, taken from reference TRBV11-3 and TRBJ1-1): EAGVVQSPRYKIIEKKQPVAFWCNPISGHNTLYWYLQNLGQGPELLIRYENEEAVDDSQLPKDRFSAERLKGVDSTLKIQPAELGDSAVYLCANSWGIQSPGTEAFFGQGTRLTVV.

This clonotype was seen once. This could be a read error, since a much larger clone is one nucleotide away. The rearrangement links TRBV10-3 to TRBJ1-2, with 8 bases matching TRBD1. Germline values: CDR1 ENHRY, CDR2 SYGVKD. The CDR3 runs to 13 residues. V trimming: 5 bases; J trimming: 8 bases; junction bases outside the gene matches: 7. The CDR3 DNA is TGTGCCATCAGTTTCGAGACAGGGGAGGGCTACACCTTC. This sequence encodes CAISFETGEGYTF.

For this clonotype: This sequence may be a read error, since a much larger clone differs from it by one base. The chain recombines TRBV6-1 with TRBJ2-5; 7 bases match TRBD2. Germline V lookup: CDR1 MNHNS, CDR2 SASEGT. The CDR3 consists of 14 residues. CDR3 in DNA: TGTGCCAGCGTGGGACTACCGTACCAAGAGACCCATTACTTC. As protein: CASVGLPYQETHYF.

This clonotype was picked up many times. The CDR3 spells CASSLRADLLYNEQFF. The CDR3 DNA is TGTGCCAGCAGCTTAAGGGCGGATCTCCTCTACAATGAGCAGTTCTTC. The chain couples TRBV11-3 to TRBJ2-1; D not resolved. CDR1 SGHNT and CDR2 YENEEA come from the germline V gene. The CDR3 sequence is 16 residues long. The ends were cut back, 2 bases at V and 3 bases at J, with 14 bases in the middle.

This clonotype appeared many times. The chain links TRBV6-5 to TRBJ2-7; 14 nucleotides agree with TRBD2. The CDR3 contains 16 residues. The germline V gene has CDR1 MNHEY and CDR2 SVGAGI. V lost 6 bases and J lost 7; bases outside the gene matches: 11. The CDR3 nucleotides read TGTGCCAGCAGCAAGGGACTAGCGGGAGTATCGGGAGAGCAGTACTTC. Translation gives CASSKGLAGVSGEQYF.

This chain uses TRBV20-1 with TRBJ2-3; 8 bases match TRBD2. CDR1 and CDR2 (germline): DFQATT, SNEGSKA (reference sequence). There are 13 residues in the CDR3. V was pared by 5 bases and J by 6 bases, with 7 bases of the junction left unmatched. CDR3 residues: CSAPGGYLDTQYF. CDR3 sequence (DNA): TGCAGTGCTCCGGGGGGGTACCTGGATACGCAGTATTTT.

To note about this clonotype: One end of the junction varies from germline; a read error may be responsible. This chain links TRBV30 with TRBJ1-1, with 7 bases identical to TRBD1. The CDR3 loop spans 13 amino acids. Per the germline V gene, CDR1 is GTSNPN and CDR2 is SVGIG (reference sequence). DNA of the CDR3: TGTGCCTGGAGCCCCTCCGGGACAGATGAAACTTTCTTT. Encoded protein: CAWSPSGTDETFF.

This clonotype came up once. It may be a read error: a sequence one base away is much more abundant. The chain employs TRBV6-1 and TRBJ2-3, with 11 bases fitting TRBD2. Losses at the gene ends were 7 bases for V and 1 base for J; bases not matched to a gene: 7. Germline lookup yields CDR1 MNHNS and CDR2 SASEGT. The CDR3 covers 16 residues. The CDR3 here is CASNTQGLAGTDTQYF. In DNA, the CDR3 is TGTGCCAGCAATACCCAGGGACTAGCGGGCACAGATACGCAGTATTTT.

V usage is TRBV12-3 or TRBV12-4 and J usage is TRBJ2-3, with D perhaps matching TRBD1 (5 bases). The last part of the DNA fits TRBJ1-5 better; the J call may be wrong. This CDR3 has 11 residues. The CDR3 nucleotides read TGTGCCAGCAGTTTGACAGAAACGCAGCATTTT. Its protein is CASSLTETQHF.

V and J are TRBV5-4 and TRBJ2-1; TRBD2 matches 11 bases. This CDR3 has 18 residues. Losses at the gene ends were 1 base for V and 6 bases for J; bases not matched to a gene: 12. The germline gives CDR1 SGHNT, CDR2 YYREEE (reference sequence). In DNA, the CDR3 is TGTGCCAGCAGCTTGTCGAATAGCGGGAGGGCCCCCATCAATGAGCAGTTCTTC. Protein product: CASSLSNSGRAPINEQFF. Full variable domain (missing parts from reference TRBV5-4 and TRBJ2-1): ETGVTQSPTHLIKTRGQQVTLRCSSQSGHNTVSWYQQALGQGPQFIFQYYREEENGRGNFPPRFSGLQFPNYSSELNVNALELDDSALYLCASSLSNSGRAPINEQFFGPGTRLTVL.